The 30 T cell receptor beta chains below all came from one sample that was sequenced in a study of blood T cell repertoires in COVID-19. Assay: immunoSEQ multiplex PCR; the TCRdb copy retains only in-frame clones and omits some. The repertoire holds 150,000 to 200,000 clones, with under 85% as singletons. Specimen: peripheral blood. The receptors stem from a man aged 65 to 79 who had recovered from COVID-19.

This clone is a singleton in its sample. The chain carries TRBV12-3 or TRBV12-4 and TRBJ1-1; D remains unclear. Trimming left V 8 bases short and J 1 base short, with 5 bases between. This CDR3 is built from 11 residues. In DNA, the CDR3 is TGTGCCAGCTCCCAGAACACTGAAGCTTTCTTT. Its protein product is CASSQNTEAFF.

This clone was recorded only once. The rearrangement joins TRBV19 to TRBJ2-3, with 8 bases that match TRBD1. Trimming removed 7 bases from V and 6 bases from J; junction bases left unmatched: 9. The CDR3 contains 14 residues. Germline V gene sequence: CDR1 LNHDA, CDR2 SQIVND (reference sequence). The CDR3 reads CASNAGGYDDTQYF. The CDR3, as DNA: TGTGCCAGTAACGCAGGGGGCTATGACGATACGCAGTATTTT.

This clone was seen only once. The chain is built from TRBV11-3 and TRBJ2-2; unclear D gene. CDR3 length: 14 amino acids. V was cut by 0 bases and J by 3 bases, with 5 bases left in between. From germline, CDR1 is SGHNT and CDR2 YENEEA. DNA of the CDR3: TGTGCCAGCAGCTTAGAGGCGGACACCGGGGAGCTGTTTTTT. Translation gives CASSLEADTGELFF.

This clone was seen a few times. The J gene is TRBJ1-5, the V gene TRBV11-2; no definite D call. This CDR3 is built from 17 residues. Trimming took off 0 bases at V and 0 bases at J, with 12 bases between the two ends. CDR1 SGHAT and CDR2 FQNNGV come from the germline V gene. CDR3 residues: CASSLDPTEYSNQPQHF. In DNA form, the CDR3 reads TGTGCCAGCAGCTTAGACCCCACAGAATATAGCAATCAGCCCCAGCATTTT.

This sequence joins TRBV3-1 (or the pseudogene TRBV3-2) and TRBJ2-7, with 7 bases fitting TRBD2. Looked up from germline, CDR1 is LGHDT and CDR2 is YNNKEL (reference sequence). The CDR3 has 15 residues. Trimming cost V 6 bases and J 4 bases; bases outside gene matches: 12. CDR3 coding DNA: TGTGCCAGCAGTTCGCCCGGGAGGCGAGGTTACGAGCAGTACTTC. Its protein is CASSSPGRRGYEQYF.

The chain couples TRBV5-1 to TRBJ2-2; the match to TRBD1 covers 11 bases. Unmatched junction bases numbered 5, after V lost 3 bases and J lost 4 bases. Germline loops: CDR1 SGHRS, CDR2 YFSETQ. CDR3 length: 16 amino acids. The DNA of the CDR3 is TGCGCCAGCAGCTCTCCGGGACAGGGGGGCACCGGGGAGCTGTTTTTT. Protein: CASSSPGQGGTGELFF.

The chain couples TRBV11-2 to TRBJ2-1; TRBD2 matches at 7 bases. Germline assignment: CDR1 SGHAT and CDR2 FQNNGV. The CDR3 consists of 16 residues. V gave up 1 base and J gave up 12 bases; unmatched junction bases: 15. The CDR3 loop reads CASSLAASSGRSRQFF. In DNA form, the CDR3 reads TGTGCCAGCAGCTTAGCAGCGTCTAGCGGTAGGTCTCGGCAGTTCTTC.

J is TRBJ1-5 and V is TRBV6-2 or TRBV6-3, with TRBD1 identical over 7 bases. Germline CDR1 is MNHEY and CDR2 is SVGEGT. The CDR3 consists of 14 residues. J was trimmed by 7 bases and V by 5 bases; bases with no gene match: 8. The CDR3 DNA sequence: TGTGCCAGCAGTATTTCGACAGGGAGGCAGCCCCAGCATTTT. The encoded protein is CASSISTGRQPQHF.

The CDR3 spells CASSPGSNTGELFF. The CDR3, as DNA: TGTGCCAGCAGTCCAGGCAGCAACACCGGGGAGCTGTTTTTT. V and J are TRBV28 and TRBJ2-2; D is unclear. Deletions cut 5 bases from V and 2 bases from J, with 9 bases between. The CDR3 sequence is 14 residues long. Germline lookup yields CDR1 MDHEN and CDR2 SYDVKM.

To note about this clone: The same CDR3 arises from other DNA sequences in this sample as well. The DNA of the CDR3 is TGTGCCAGCAGCCCCGGGGGATCGAACACCGGGGAGCTGTTTTTT. Protein: CASSPGGSNTGELFF. The chain uses TRBV7-3 and TRBJ2-2; weak D call: TRBD2 (6 bases). Germline-derived CDR1 and CDR2 are SGHTA and FQGTGA. This CDR3 comprises 15 residues. V was trimmed by 5 bases and J by 0 bases, leaving 10 bases between them.

V gene TRBV7-2 combines with J gene TRBJ2-7; the match to TRBD2 covers 7 bases. CDR1 and CDR2 from the germline V gene are SGHTA and FQGNSA. The CDR3 is made up of 15 amino acids. Trimming took 3 bases from V and 7 from J; bases not matched to a gene: 12. The CDR3 DNA is TGTGCCAGCAGCTTCGGACTAGTTCGTTCGGGTGAGCAGTACTTC. Translated, it gives CASSFGLVRSGEQYF.

V gene TRBV12-3 or TRBV12-4 combines with J gene TRBJ2-6, with TRBD2 as a possible D gene (5 bases). Trimming took 7 bases from V and 9 from J, leaving 7 bases between them. The CDR3 has 11 amino acids. CDR3 region: CASTGLNVLTF. CDR3 DNA sequence: TGTGCCAGCACTGGACTCAACGTCCTGACTTTC.

V is TRBV9 and J is TRBJ1-5; TRBD1 is a possible D gene (5 bases). Looked up from germline, CDR1 is SGDLS and CDR2 is YYNGEE. The CDR3 extends over 16 amino acids. V lost 3 bases to trimming and J lost 0 bases, with 13 bases between them. CDR3 amino acids: CASSAGGPYSNQPQHF. In nucleotides, the CDR3 is TGTGCCAGCAGCGCCGGGGGACCGTATAGCAATCAGCCCCAGCATTTT.

CDR3 sequence: CASSLYTREGIEQYF. In DNA, the CDR3 is TGTGCCAGCAGCTTGTATACCCGGGAGGGGATCGAGCAGTACTTC. The chain carries TRBV5-4 and TRBJ2-7; 8 nucleotides match TRBD2. The V gene end was trimmed by 1 base and the J gene end by 6 bases; junction bases not matched to a gene: 9. CDR3 length equals 15 residues. CDR1 SGHNT and CDR2 YYREEE come from the germline V gene (reference sequence).

This clone has only one observation. The chain combines TRBV9 with TRBJ2-1, with 7 bases identical to TRBD2. The V and J ends lost 0 bases and 5 bases, in that order; junction bases with no gene match: 8. CDR1 is SGDLS, CDR2 YYNGEE, per germline. The CDR3 has 16 residues. DNA for the CDR3: TGTGCCAGCAGCGTAGAGGCGGGAGAGTACGACAATGAGCAGTTCTTC. Translation gives CASSVEAGEYDNEQFF.

The genes are TRBV29-1 and TRBJ2-1; a weak D match, TRBD1 (5 bases). This CDR3 region has 11 residues. Germline CDR1 SQVTM, CDR2 ANQGSEA. The V end lost 6 bases, the J end lost 5 bases, and 8 bases lay between the germline ends. CDR3 in amino acids: CSVGEDNEQFF. In nucleotides, the CDR3 is TGCAGCGTAGGGGAAGACAATGAGCAGTTCTTC.

The chain combines TRBV19 with TRBJ1-1; 8 positions agree with TRBD1. The CDR3 is 16 residues long. Losses at the gene ends were 8 bases for V and 4 bases for J; bases not matched to a gene: 15. Looked up from germline, CDR1 is LNHDA and CDR2 is SQIVND (reference sequence). CDR3 sequence reads: CASGAGTGRYSTEAFF. CDR3 bases: TGTGCCAGTGGAGCCGGGACAGGTAGATATTCCACTGAAGCTTTCTTT.

This clone appeared once. This rearrangement joins TRBV28 to TRBJ2-7; 9 bases align to TRBD2. V was pared by 6 bases and J by 0 bases, with 6 bases of the junction left unmatched. The CDR3 spans 15 residues. From germline, CDR1 is MDHEN and CDR2 SYDVKM. The CDR3 here is CASRALAGSSYEQYF. The CDR3 nucleotides are TGTGCCAGCAGGGCCCTAGCGGGGAGCTCCTACGAGCAGTACTTC.

V usage is TRBV19 and J usage is TRBJ2-1, with 9 bases that match TRBD1. The V gene's germline CDR1 is LNHDA and CDR2 SQIVND (reference sequence). V shed 6 bases, J shed 2 bases, and the junction held 2 bases outside the gene matches. CDR3 length: 14 residues. CDR3 protein: CASRTGGAYNEQFF. CDR3 DNA sequence: TGTGCCAGTAGAACAGGGGGCGCCTACAATGAGCAGTTCTTC. Looking up the rest from reference TRBV19 and TRBJ2-1 gives the full variable domain: DGGITQSPKYLFRKEGQNVTLSCEQNLNHDAMYWYRQDPGQGLRLIYYSQIVNDFQKGDIAEGYSVSREKKESFPLTVTSAQKNPTAFYLCASRTGGAYNEQFFGPGTRLTVL.

J is TRBJ1-2 and V is TRBV12-3 or TRBV12-4, with 9 bases that match TRBD1. The CDR3 extends over 13 amino acids. V gave up 7 bases and J gave up 6 bases; unmatched junction bases: 6. The CDR3 DNA sequence: TGTGCCAGCAAGGGACAGGGTGAGGATGGCTACACCTTC. Translating it yields CASKGQGEDGYTF.

The chain links TRBV11-2 to TRBJ2-7; D is unresolved. The CDR3 contains 13 residues. Germline CDR1 reads SGHAT; CDR2 reads FQNNGV. V was clipped by 3 bases and J by 6 bases, with 12 bases between them. CDR3 bases: TGTGCCAGCAGCTTGGCAGGATCATTCGAGCAGTACTTC. Its protein is CASSLAGSFEQYF.

This clone was found once. V usage is TRBV28 and J usage is TRBJ1-1; D gene ambiguous. V lost 1 base and J 6 bases, leaving 9 bases between the germline ends. The germline gives CDR1 MDHEN, CDR2 SYDVKM. This CDR3 spans 13 amino acids. The CDR3, as DNA: TGTGCCAGCAGTTTATCCCTCGGGGCTGAAGCTTTCTTT. Its translation: CASSLSLGAEAFF.

V usage is TRBV30 and J usage is TRBJ1-4, with D unclear. From germline, CDR1 is GTSNPN and CDR2 SVGIG (reference sequence). The CDR3 sequence is 14 residues long. V shed 4 bases and J shed 0 bases, with 9 bases lying between them. CDR3 residues: CAWTVRATNEKLFF. CDR3 DNA sequence: TGTGCCTGGACCGTGAGAGCAACTAATGAAAAACTGTTTTTT.

The V call is TRBV11-3, the J call TRBJ2-5, with D uncertain. Germline V lookup: CDR1 SGHNT, CDR2 YENEEA. With 7 bases removed from V and 13 bases from J, the gap between germline ends came to 7 bases. The CDR3 has 8 amino acids. In DNA form, the CDR3 reads TGTGCCAGCACCTACGGGTACTTC. Encoded protein: CASTYGYF. The entire variable domain, with the rest obtained from reference TRBV11-3 and TRBJ2-5, is as follows: EAGVVQSPRYKIIEKKQPVAFWCNPISGHNTLYWYLQNLGQGPELLIRYENEEAVDDSQLPKDRFSAERLKGVDSTLKIQPAELGDSAVYLCASTYGYFGPGTRLLVL.

This chain joins TRBV4-2 and TRBJ2-1, with 7 positions matching TRBD1. CDR1 LGHNA and CDR2 YNFKEQ come from the germline V gene. CDR3 length: 16 residues. J was trimmed by 5 bases and V by 4 bases; bases with no gene match: 11. CDR3 amino acids: CASSPKADRGHNEQFF. In DNA form, the CDR3 reads TGTGCCAGCAGCCCCAAAGCGGATAGGGGGCACAATGAGCAGTTCTTC.

The chain carries TRBV5-6 and TRBJ1-5; 8 bases line up with TRBD1. The CDR3 totals 16 residues. The ends lost 0 bases at V and 11 bases at J; junction bases unmatched: 13. Germline loops: CDR1 SGHDT, CDR2 YYEEEE. Here the CDR3 DNA reads TGTGCCAGCAGCTTGGCCCAGCAGGGGGCTTTTCGGTCCCAGCATTTT. Translated, it gives CASSLAQQGAFRSQHF.

This CDR3 is CASSVERGTGSGYTF. The CDR3 DNA sequence: TGTGCCAGCAGCGTAGAAAGGGGGACAGGGAGTGGCTACACCTTC. This sequence joins TRBV9 and TRBJ1-2, with TRBD1 matching over 9 bases. Germline V CDR1 and CDR2: SGDLS, YYNGEE. The V segment lost 0 bases and the J segment 7 bases; nucleotides outside the gene matches: 7. CDR3 size: 15 residues.

The rearrangement joins TRBV28 to TRBJ2-1, with D possibly being TRBD2 (5 bases). Germline CDR1 MDHEN, CDR2 SYDVKM. The CDR3 is 13 residues long. V was trimmed by 10 bases and J by 6 bases, leaving 16 bases between them. In DNA form, the CDR3 reads TGTGCCACCCGCCGGGAATCCCCCAATGAGCAGTTCTTC. This encodes CATRRESPNEQFF.

V and J are TRBV3-1 (or the pseudogene TRBV3-2) and TRBJ1-4; tentatively, D is TRBD1 (6 bases). This CDR3 is built from 15 residues. The V end lost 6 bases, the J end lost 6 bases, and 17 bases lay between the germline ends. Germline CDR1 and CDR2: LGHDT and YNNKEL (reference sequence). The CDR3 DNA is TGTGCCAGCAGTCGTACAGGGCCGGTTCATGAAAAACTGTTTTTT. It codes for CASSRTGPVHEKLFF.

J is TRBJ2-5 and V is TRBV5-1, with 7 positions matching TRBD2. The CDR3 is 16 residues long. Trimming took 4 bases from V and 5 from J; bases not matched to a gene: 14. Germline lookup yields CDR1 SGHRS and CDR2 YFSETQ. The CDR3 spells CASSPNVGGSGETQYF. The CDR3 nucleotides are TGCGCCAGCAGCCCGAATGTTGGCGGGAGTGGGGAGACCCAGTACTTC. Filled out from reference TRBV5-1 and TRBJ2-5, the complete variable domain reads KAGVTQTPRYLIKTRGQQVTLSCSPISGHRSVSWYQQTPGQGLQFLFEYFSETQRNKGNFPGRFSGRQFSNSRSEMNVSTLELGDSALYLCASSPNVGGSGETQYFGPGTRLLVL.